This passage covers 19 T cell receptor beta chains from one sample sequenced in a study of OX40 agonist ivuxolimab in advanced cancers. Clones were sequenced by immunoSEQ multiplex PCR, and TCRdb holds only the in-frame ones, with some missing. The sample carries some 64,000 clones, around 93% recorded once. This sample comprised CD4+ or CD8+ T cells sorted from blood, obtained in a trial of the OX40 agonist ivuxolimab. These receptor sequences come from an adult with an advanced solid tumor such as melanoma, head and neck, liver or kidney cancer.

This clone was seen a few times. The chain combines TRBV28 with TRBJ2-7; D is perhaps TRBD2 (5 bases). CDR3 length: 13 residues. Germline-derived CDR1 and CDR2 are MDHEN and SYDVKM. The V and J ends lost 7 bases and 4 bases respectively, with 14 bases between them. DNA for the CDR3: TGTGCCAGCACCATGGACGGAGGATACGAGCAGTACTTC. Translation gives CASTMDGGYEQYF.

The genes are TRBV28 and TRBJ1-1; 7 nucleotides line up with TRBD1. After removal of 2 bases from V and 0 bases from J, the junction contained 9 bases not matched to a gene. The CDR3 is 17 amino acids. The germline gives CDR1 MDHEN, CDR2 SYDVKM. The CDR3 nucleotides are TGTGCCAGCAGTTTAGTCCCCGACAGGGAAATGAACACTGAAGCTTTCTTT. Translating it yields CASSLVPDREMNTEAFF.

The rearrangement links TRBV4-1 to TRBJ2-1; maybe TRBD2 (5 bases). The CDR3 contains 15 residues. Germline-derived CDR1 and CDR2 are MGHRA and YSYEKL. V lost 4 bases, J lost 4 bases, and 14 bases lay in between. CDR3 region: CASSPRSGIYNEQFF. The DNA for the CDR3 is TGCGCCAGCAGCCCCAGGTCGGGGATTTACAATGAGCAGTTCTTC.

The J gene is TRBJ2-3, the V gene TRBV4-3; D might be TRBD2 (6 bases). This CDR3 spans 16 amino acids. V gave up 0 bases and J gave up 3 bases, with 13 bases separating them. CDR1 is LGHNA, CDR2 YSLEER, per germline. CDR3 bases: TGCGCCAGCAGCCAAGATTGGGCGGGAAGGACAGATACGCAGTATTTT. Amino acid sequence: CASSQDWAGRTDTQYF.

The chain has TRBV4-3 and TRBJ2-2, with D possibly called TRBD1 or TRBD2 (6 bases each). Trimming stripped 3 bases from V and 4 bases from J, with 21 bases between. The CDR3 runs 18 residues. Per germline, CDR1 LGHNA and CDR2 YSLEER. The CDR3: CASSQSAPGGLGTGELFF. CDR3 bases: TGCGCCAGCAGCCAGTCAGCACCTGGGGGGCTCGGCACCGGGGAGCTGTTTTTT.

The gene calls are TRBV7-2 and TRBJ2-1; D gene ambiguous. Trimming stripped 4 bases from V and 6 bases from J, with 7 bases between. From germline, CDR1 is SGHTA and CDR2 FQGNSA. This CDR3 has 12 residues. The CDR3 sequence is CASSSLANEQFF. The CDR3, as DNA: TGTGCCAGCAGCTCCCTCGCCAATGAGCAGTTCTTC.

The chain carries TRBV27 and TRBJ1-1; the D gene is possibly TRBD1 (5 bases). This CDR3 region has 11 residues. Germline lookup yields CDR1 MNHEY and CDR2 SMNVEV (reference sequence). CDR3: CVLGEGTEAFF. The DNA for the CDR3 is TGTGTCTTGGGGGAGGGCACTGAAGCTTTCTTT.

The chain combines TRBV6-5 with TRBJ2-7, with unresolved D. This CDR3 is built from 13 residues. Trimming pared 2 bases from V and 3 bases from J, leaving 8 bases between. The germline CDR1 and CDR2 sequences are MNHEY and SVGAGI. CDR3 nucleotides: TGTGCCAGCAGTTACGAGAGAAGCTACGAGCAGTACTTC. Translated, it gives CASSYERSYEQYF.

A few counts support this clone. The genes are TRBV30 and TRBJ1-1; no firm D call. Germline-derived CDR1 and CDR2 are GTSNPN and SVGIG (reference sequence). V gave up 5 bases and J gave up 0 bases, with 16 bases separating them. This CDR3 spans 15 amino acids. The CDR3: CAWSPLAEMNTEAFF. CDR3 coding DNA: TGTGCCTGGTCTCCCCTGGCGGAAATGAACACTGAAGCTTTCTTT.

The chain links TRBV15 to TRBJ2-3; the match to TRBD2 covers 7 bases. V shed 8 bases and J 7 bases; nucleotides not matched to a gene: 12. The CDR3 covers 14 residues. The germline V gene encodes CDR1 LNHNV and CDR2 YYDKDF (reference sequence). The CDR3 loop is CATSLGGLPNTQYF. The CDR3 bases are TGTGCCACCTCCCTGGGGGGACTACCCAATACGCAGTATTTT.

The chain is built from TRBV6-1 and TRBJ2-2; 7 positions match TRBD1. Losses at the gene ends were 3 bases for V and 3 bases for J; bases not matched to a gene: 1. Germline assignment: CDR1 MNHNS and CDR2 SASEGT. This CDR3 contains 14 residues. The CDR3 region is CASSDGQDTGELFF. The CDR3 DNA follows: TGTGCCAGCAGTGATGGACAGGACACCGGGGAGCTGTTTTTT.

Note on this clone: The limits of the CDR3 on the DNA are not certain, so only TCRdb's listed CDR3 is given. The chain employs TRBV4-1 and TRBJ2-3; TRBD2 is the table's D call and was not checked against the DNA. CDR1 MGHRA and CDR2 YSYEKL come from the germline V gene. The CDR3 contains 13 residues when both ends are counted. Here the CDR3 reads CASSQVGLGALYF.

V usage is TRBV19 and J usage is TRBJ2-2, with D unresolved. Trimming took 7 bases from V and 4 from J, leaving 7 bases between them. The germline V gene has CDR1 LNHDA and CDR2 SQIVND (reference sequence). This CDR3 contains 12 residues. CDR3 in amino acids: CASNFGTGELFF. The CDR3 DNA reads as TGTGCCAGTAATTTCGGCACCGGGGAGCTGTTTTTT.

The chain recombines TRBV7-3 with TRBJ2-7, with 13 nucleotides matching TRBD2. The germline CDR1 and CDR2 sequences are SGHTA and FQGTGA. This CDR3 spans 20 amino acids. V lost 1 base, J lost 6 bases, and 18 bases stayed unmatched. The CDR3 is CASSLIWTSGRRFDGSEQYV. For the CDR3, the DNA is TGTGCCAGCAGCTTAATTTGGACTAGCGGGAGACGATTCGACGGTAGCGAGCAGTACGTC.

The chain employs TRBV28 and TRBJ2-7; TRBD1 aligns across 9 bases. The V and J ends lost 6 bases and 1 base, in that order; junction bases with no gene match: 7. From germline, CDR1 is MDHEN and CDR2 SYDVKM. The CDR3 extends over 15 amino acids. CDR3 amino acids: CASSLRDRASYEQYF. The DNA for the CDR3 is TGTGCCAGCAGCCTCCGGGACAGGGCTTCCTACGAGCAGTACTTC.

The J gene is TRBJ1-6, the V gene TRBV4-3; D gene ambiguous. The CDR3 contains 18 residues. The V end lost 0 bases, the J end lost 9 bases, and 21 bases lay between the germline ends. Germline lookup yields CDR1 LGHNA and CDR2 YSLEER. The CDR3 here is CASSQDSLSTTRGSPLHF. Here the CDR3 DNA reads TGCGCCAGCAGCCAAGATTCCTTGTCAACAACTCGGGGTTCACCCCTCCACTTT.

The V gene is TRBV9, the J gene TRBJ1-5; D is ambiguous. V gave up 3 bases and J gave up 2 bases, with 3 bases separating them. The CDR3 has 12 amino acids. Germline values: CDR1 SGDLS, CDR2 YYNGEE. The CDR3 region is CASSAGNQPQHF. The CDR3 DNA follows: TGTGCCAGCAGCGCGGGCAATCAGCCCCAGCATTTT.

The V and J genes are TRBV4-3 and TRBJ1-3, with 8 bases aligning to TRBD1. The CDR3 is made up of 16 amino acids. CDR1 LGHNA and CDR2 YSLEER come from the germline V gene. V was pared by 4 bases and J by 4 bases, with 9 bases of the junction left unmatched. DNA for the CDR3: TGCGCCAGCAGCCCTAGGGACAGGTGGAAAGGAAACACCATATATTTT. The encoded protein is CASSPRDRWKGNTIYF.

The CDR3 coding sequence is TGTGCCAGCAGTCCCCTAGGACGGAGTAGCAATCAGCCCCAGCATTTT. It encodes CASSPLGRSSNQPQHF. The J gene is TRBJ1-5, the V gene TRBV27; unclear D gene. The V and J ends lost 5 bases and 0 bases respectively, with 14 bases between them. The germline V gene has CDR1 MNHEY and CDR2 SMNVEV (reference sequence). The CDR3 extends over 16 amino acids.